The 12 T cell receptor beta chains presented below share a single source sample, sequenced in a study of T cells in Graves' hyperthyroidism and ophthalmopathy. Amplified regions were TCR beta CDR3 sequences from RNA transcripts. Carried out on the TCR CDR3, a first-round RT-PCR used the HTBI primer set. TCRdb recomputed calls from the multiplex PCR reads with MiXCR, one row per CDR3 protein. Among 300,000 to 350,000 distinct CDR3 sequences listed, around a sixth were seen once. Sequencing input: blood. The source is a middle-aged woman with Graves' ophthalmopathy.

At least ten counts were recorded for this clonotype. The chain has TRBV6-1 and TRBJ2-5; TRBD2 agrees at 8 bases. Germline CDR1 MNHNS, CDR2 SASEGT. This CDR3 comprises 14 residues. V dropped 6 bases and J dropped 4; count of bases not matched to a gene: 7. The CDR3 DNA sequence: TGTGCCAGCAGACGGGAGGGCCGAGGAGAGACCCAGTACTTC. Its protein product is CASRREGRGETQYF.

This clonotype was recorded many times. The chain uses TRBV12-5 and TRBJ1-2; tentatively, D is TRBD1 (5 bases). From germline, CDR1 is LGHNT and CDR2 FRNRAP. V dropped 1 base and J dropped 0 bases, with 18 bases sitting between them. There are 18 residues in the CDR3. The DNA for the CDR3 is TGTGCTAGTGGTTTGGCCCCAGCTATGGGGGGAGCTAACTATGGCTACACCTTC. The encoded protein is CASGLAPAMGGANYGYTF.

This clonotype was detected only a few times. This chain uses TRBV7-8 with TRBJ2-7; D unresolved. The CDR3 spans 14 residues. V was trimmed by 3 bases and J by 2 bases, leaving 11 bases between them. Germline values: CDR1 SGHVS, CDR2 FQNEAQ. The CDR3 sequence is CASSFTRRTYEQYF. The DNA of the CDR3 is TGTGCCAGCAGCTTCACGAGGCGGACCTACGAGCAGTACTTC.

This clonotype was counted ten times or more. The chain couples TRBV7-9 to TRBJ2-7; 11 bases map to TRBD2. V lost 5 bases, J lost 5 bases, and 5 bases stayed unmatched. Germline V lookup: CDR1 SEHNR, CDR2 FQNEAQ (reference sequence). This CDR3 is 14 amino acids long. The CDR3 DNA follows: TGTGCCAGCAGCCCCGGGACTAGCGGTGACGAGCAGTACTTC. This sequence encodes CASSPGTSGDEQYF.

There are many counts of this clonotype. Compared with germline, one end of the junction differs, possibly owing to a read error. The genes are TRBV6-2 or TRBV6-3 and TRBJ2-7, with D possibly called TRBD1 or TRBD2 (6 bases each). Germline V gene data show CDR1 as MNHEY and CDR2 as SVGEGT. There are 14 residues in the CDR3. CDR3 sequence reads: CASSYSRGLYEQYF. CDR3 in DNA: TGTGCCAGCAGCTACTCACGGGGGCTCTACGAGCAGTACTTC.

This clonotype was seen ten or more times. The chain has TRBV28 and TRBJ2-7; TRBD1 might be the D (5 bases). The CDR3 runs to 12 residues. Germline V gene lookup returns CDR1 MDHEN and CDR2 SYDVKM. Between the trimmed V and J ends, which lost 3 bases and 6 bases, there was a span of 9 bases. DNA for the CDR3: TGTGCCAGCAGTTTGGGGCGGTTCGAGCAGTACTTC. As protein: CASSLGRFEQYF.

This clonotype was seen at least ten times. This chain joins TRBV6-5 and TRBJ1-3; the D is unclear. CDR3 length equals 16 residues. Trimming left V 2 bases short and J 0 bases short, with 11 bases between. Germline V CDR1 and CDR2: MNHEY, SVGAGI. The CDR3 DNA reads as TGTGCCAGCAGTTACAGTGCCCCCAGCTCTGGAAACACCATATATTTT. Translated: CASSYSAPSSGNTIYF.

The rearrangement uses TRBV28 and TRBJ1-6; D might be TRBD1 (5 bases). Germline V lookup: CDR1 MDHEN, CDR2 SYDVKM. The CDR3 runs to 16 residues. Trimming shortened V by 4 bases and J by 7 bases, and 17 bases separated the two germline ends. CDR3 amino acids: CASSSPFREKNSPLHF. DNA for the CDR3: TGTGCCAGCAGTTCCCCCTTCAGGGAGAAGAATTCACCCCTCCACTTT. Full variable domain (missing parts from reference TRBV28 and TRBJ1-6): DVKVTQSSRYLVKRTGEKVFLECVQDMDHENMFWYRQDPGLGLRLIYFSYDVKMKEKGDIPEGYSVSREKKERFSLILESASTNQTSMYLCASSSPFREKNSPLHFGNGTRLTVT.

This clonotype was counted ten times or more. CDR3: CSAGRTLNYEQYF. In DNA, the CDR3 is TGCAGTGCGGGCCGGACTTTAAACTACGAGCAGTACTTC. The chain combines TRBV20-1 with TRBJ2-7; TRBD2 might be the D (5 bases). This CDR3 has 13 amino acids. Trimming removed 6 bases at V and 3 bases at J, with 15 bases between. CDR1 and CDR2 from the germline V gene are DFQATT and SNEGSKA (reference sequence).

This clonotype was picked up many times. This CDR3 is CASSVASGSEQYF. DNA for the CDR3: TGTGCCAGCAGTGTCGCTAGCGGGAGCGAGCAGTACTTC. The chain uses TRBV6-1 and TRBJ2-7, with 10 bases identical to TRBD2. The J segment lost 6 bases and the V segment lost 4 bases, leaving 3 bases of the junction unmatched. This CDR3 has 13 residues. Germline CDR1 and CDR2: MNHNS and SASEGT.

This clonotype was counted at least ten times. The chain couples TRBV5-1 to TRBJ2-2, with TRBD2 identical over 10 bases. J lost 1 base, V lost 4 bases, and 4 bases had no gene match. The CDR3 extends over 16 amino acids. From germline, CDR1 is SGHRS and CDR2 YFSETQ. The CDR3 region is CASSHRTSGNTGELFF. As DNA, the CDR3 is TGCGCCAGCAGCCATAGGACTAGCGGGAACACCGGGGAGCTGTTTTTT.

Many counts were recorded for this clonotype. The CDR3 sequence: CASSETNSYNEQFF. The CDR3 bases are TGTGCCAGCAGCGAGACCAACTCCTACAATGAGCAGTTCTTC. V is TRBV12-3 or TRBV12-4 and J is TRBJ2-1, with D uncertain. Trimming pared 6 bases from V and 0 bases from J, leaving 9 bases between. CDR3 length: 14 amino acids.